The T cell receptor beta chain described here comes from a study of control samples from healthy donors and cancer patients. This clone has just a few counts. Here immunoSEQ multiplex PCR was the method, and the copy in TCRdb shows in-frame clones only, minus some. Seen here are about 170,000 clones, roughly 90% observed once, and the top ten hold 12%. This CDR3 is 13 amino acids long. The germline V gene encodes CDR1 SGHRS and CDR2 YFSETQ. The junction had 8 bases not matched to a gene; V was cut back by 7 bases and J by 4 bases. This chain joins TRBV5-1 and TRBJ2-7, with TRBD1 matching 7 bases. Sequencing was performed on blood. The clonotype was recovered from a man aged 25-40 years in good health. The CDR3 nucleotides read TGCGCCAGCCGGACAGGCCCTAGGTACGAGCAGTACTTC. It yields the protein CASRTGPRYEQYF. Variable domain in full (rest from reference TRBV5-1 and TRBJ2-7): KAGVTQTPRYLIKTRGQQVTLSCSPISGHRSVSWYQQTPGQGLQFLFEYFSETQRNKGNFPGRFSGRQFSNSRSEMNVSTLELGDSALYLCASRTGPRYEQYFGPGTRLTVT.